These T cell receptor beta chains were read from a single sample in a study of blood T cell repertoires in COVID-19. The table came from immunoSEQ multiplex PCR; TCRdb's copy has only in-frame clones and leaves some out. In the table there are hundreds of thousands of clones, 70% to 90% of which are singletons. Sequenced material: peripheral blood. These receptors all come from a woman under 40 who had recovered from COVID-19. Both conserved end residues are part of each CDR3. The D gene is left open where the match is weak. Expanded clones get a size class; other rows say once, few or many, or leave the size out.

d_call,clone_size,v_call,j_call,cdr3_aa,cdr3_nt
-,-,TRBV4-1,TRBJ2-1,CASSQVKQGGNEQFF,TGCGCCAGCAGCCAAGTAAAGCAGGGGGGCAATGAGCAGTTCTTC
-,once,TRBV28,TRBJ1-3,CASSLYPGNTIYF,TGTGCCAGCAGTTTGTATCCTGGAAACACCATATATTTT
-,-,TRBV5-1,TRBJ2-2,CASSPRGGNTGELFF,TGCGCCAGCAGCCCCCGCGGGGGCAACACCGGGGAGCTGTTTTTT
-,-,TRBV5-6,TRBJ1-1,CASSLGQYSNTEAFF,TGTGCCAGCAGCTTGGGACAGTATTCGAACACTGAAGCTTTCTTT
TRBD1,-,TRBV7-3,TRBJ1-1,CASSSPGQGDTEAFF,TGTGCCAGCAGCTCCCCGGGACAGGGGGACACTGAAGCTTTCTTT
TRBD1,-,TRBV28,TRBJ1-2,CASSFFTGGAGARGYTF,TGTGCCAGCAGTTTCTTCACAGGGGGCGCTGGCGCTAGGGGCTACACCTTC
-,-,TRBV5-1,TRBJ1-5,CASSLGEKGGNQPQHF,TGCGCCAGCAGCTTGGGTGAGAAGGGAGGAAATCAGCCCCAGCATTTT
-,-,TRBV19,TRBJ2-5,CASSIVAATMGETQYF,TGTGCCAGTAGTATAGTTGCGGCAACCATGGGAGAGACCCAGTACTTC
TRBD1,-,TRBV7-3,TRBJ1-1,CASSDRDRKRAFF,TGTGCCAGCAGCGACCGGGACAGAAAACGGGCTTTCTTT
-,-,TRBV3-1/TRBV3-2,TRBJ2-2,CASSQSDSGELLFF,TGTGCCAGCAGCCAATCTGATTCGGGGGAGTTACTGTTTTTT
-,-,TRBV5-1,TRBJ1-1,CASSPGGLNTEAFF,TGCGCCAGCAGCCCCGGTGGGCTGAACACTGAAGCTTTCTTT